These T cell receptor beta chains were read from a single sample in a study of T cell responses to AZD1222 COVID-19 vaccine. The repertoire was sequenced with immunoSEQ multiplex PCR; TCRdb's copy has only in-frame clones and lacks some. The sample consists of some 92,000 clones, about 90% of them appearing once. Sequences were derived from peripheral blood, sampled on day 0 of AZD1222 vaccination. The receptors originated from an adult in good health. The conserved cysteine and the conserved F or W are not part of the CDR3 here.

v_call,j_call,cdr3_length,cdr3_aa
TRBV27,TRBJ1-1,13,ASSFGFGQNTEAF
TRBV6-5,TRBJ2-3,11,ASKAGGPDTQY
TRBV20-1,TRBJ1-6,16,SASRTVRGNFYNSPLH
TRBV14,TRBJ1-1,13,ASSFRTGGASEAF
TRBV5-1,TRBJ1-3,14,ASSLVAGSAGNTIY
TRBV25-1,TRBJ2-3,14,ASSESLGRAQRTQY
TRBV28,TRBJ2-7,14,ASSLVSGGPTYEQY
TRBV27,TRBJ2-1,9,ASSPGGGQF
TRBV18,TRBJ1-5,12,ATRGTGENQPQH
TRBV7-9,TRBJ1-3,16,ASSLATWSDVGGNTIY
TRBV11-2,TRBJ2-1,12,ASSLASSYNEQF
TRBV12-5,TRBJ1-1,9,ASGLTVRAF
TRBV12-5,TRBJ1-2,11,ASGYGLSYGYT
TRBV14,TRBJ1-2,13,ASSQDWGRGYGYT
TRBV6-5,TRBJ2-6,13,ASKQGASGANVLT
TRBV10-1,TRBJ2-1,13,ASSELGTSGNEQF
TRBV12-5,TRBJ2-1,11,ASGLWGYNEQF
TRBV5-4,TRBJ1-2,13,ASSLAGGAFYGYT